Shown below are 15 T cell receptor beta chains from a single sample sequenced in a study of IL-17A CD8 T cells in psoriatic arthritis synovium. The library was made by the immunoSEQ multiplex PCR assay. TCRdb obtained this table from immuneACCESS and retained in-frame rearrangements with V and J assigned. These tables miss some clones; where compared with another copy, unresolved V genes account for less than half of the shortfall, and the remainder is unexplained. The sample profile shows 2,000 to 2,500 clones; 72% of them were found once. The leading ten clones occupy under 12% of the sample. Synovial fluid effusions were aspirated from actively inflamed joints of psoriatic arthritis patients. The source material was memory CD8+ T cells from synovial fluid. The cell subset or site label of this sample denotes: bulk memory CD8+ T cells (CD45RA-CD27+/- and CD45RA+CD27-). Receptors were obtained from a human donor with psoriatic arthritis.

The rearrangement uses TRBV7-9 and TRBJ2-1, with D possibly matching TRBD1 (6 bases). This CDR3 is 16 amino acids long. V lost 1 base and J 7 bases, leaving 17 bases between the germline ends. CDR1 SEHNR and CDR2 FQNEAQ come from the germline V gene (reference sequence). CDR3 sequence reads: CASSLVQGLNGNEQFF. The CDR3, as DNA: TGTGCCAGCAGCTTAGTTCAGGGGCTCAATGGGAATGAGCAGTTCTTC.

The chain links TRBV4-3 to TRBJ2-3; D is unresolved. In germline, CDR1 is LGHNA, CDR2 YSLEER. With 0 bases removed from V and 6 bases from J, the gap between germline ends came to 7 bases. The CDR3 consists of 13 residues. CDR3 sequence: CASSQDLDDTQYF. In nucleotides, the CDR3 is TGCGCCAGCAGCCAAGATTTAGACGATACGCAGTATTTT.

The chain joins TRBV5-4 to TRBJ2-4, with TRBD2 matching 7 bases. The CDR3 is 16 residues long. V trimming: 1 base; J trimming: 6 bases; junction bases outside the gene matches: 10. Germline CDR1 SGHNT, CDR2 YYREEE (reference sequence). This CDR3 reads CASSLKIGRGRNIQYF. The CDR3 bases are TGTGCCAGCAGCTTGAAGATCGGACGCGGGAGAAACATTCAGTACTTC.

The sample holds a few counts of this clone. The chain recombines TRBV6-5 with TRBJ2-7, with 7 bases lining up with TRBD2. Germline V gives CDR1 MNHEY, CDR2 SVGAGI. V dropped 9 bases and J dropped 5; count of bases not matched to a gene: 4. The length of the CDR3 is 11 residues. The CDR3 is CASQGGNEQYF. The CDR3, as DNA: TGTGCCAGTCAGGGAGGGAACGAGCAGTACTTC.

The gene calls are TRBV15 and TRBJ2-1; D may be TRBD1 or TRBD2 (5 bases each). Germline V gives CDR1 LNHNV, CDR2 YYDKDF (reference sequence). CDR3 length: 16 amino acids. The ends were cut back, 4 bases at V and 2 bases at J, with 15 bases in the middle. The DNA for the CDR3 is TGTGCCACCAGCATAGAGGGGAACTCAGCCTACAATGAGCAGTTCTTC. Its protein is CATSIEGNSAYNEQFF.

This clone was counted once. The gene calls are TRBV7-9 and TRBJ2-7; 10 bases line up with TRBD2. Germline CDR1 SEHNR, CDR2 FQNEAQ (reference sequence). The CDR3 is made up of 15 amino acids. Trimming cost V 1 base and J 4 bases; bases outside gene matches: 4. CDR3 nucleotides: TGTGCCAGCAGCTTAGGACCAGCGGGAGGGTACGAGCAGTACTTC. Amino acid sequence: CASSLGPAGGYEQYF.

This clone appeared a single time. The chain combines TRBV19 with TRBJ1-5; no clear D. Germline V gives CDR1 LNHDA, CDR2 SQIVND (reference sequence). Trimming pared 10 bases from V and 4 bases from J, leaving 23 bases between. The CDR3 loop spans 16 amino acids. CDR3: CATTPAMLGGNQPQHF. The DNA of the CDR3 is TGTGCCACCACCCCGGCCATGTTGGGCGGGAATCAGCCCCAGCATTTT.

The rearrangement uses TRBV6-5 and TRBJ2-7, with D maybe TRBD1 (5 bases). Germline-derived CDR1 and CDR2 are MNHEY and SVGAGI. The V end was cut by 0 bases, the J end by 2 bases, with 5 bases between. The CDR3 contains 13 residues. This chain's CDR3 is CASSYSDTYEQYV. CDR3 sequence (DNA): TGTGCCAGCAGTTACTCGGACACCTACGAGCAGTACGTC.

The genes are TRBV7-9 and TRBJ2-2, with D tentatively TRBD2 (5 bases). Per germline, CDR1 SEHNR and CDR2 FQNEAQ (reference sequence). V gave up 2 bases and J gave up 5 bases, with 12 bases separating them. CDR3 length equals 15 residues. The CDR3 DNA sequence: TGTGCCAGCAGCTTATCGTTTAGGGAGACCGGGGAGCTGTTTTTT. This encodes CASSLSFRETGELFF.

V usage is TRBV6-1 and J usage is TRBJ2-7; TRBD1 matches at 9 bases. Germline CDR1 is MNHNS and CDR2 is SASEGT. The CDR3 sequence is 15 residues long. J lost 2 bases, V lost 7 bases, and 9 bases had no gene match. The DNA for the CDR3 is TGTGCCAGCACCAAGGAGACAGGGGGTCCCTACGAGCAGTACTTC. Translation gives CASTKETGGPYEQYF.

The rearrangement uses TRBV4-2 and TRBJ2-2; the D is unclear. V gave up 5 bases and J gave up 7 bases, with 8 bases separating them. The CDR3 extends over 12 amino acids. Germline lookup yields CDR1 LGHNA and CDR2 YNFKEQ. Here the CDR3 DNA reads TGTGCCAGCAGCTTTTATGACGGGGAGCTGTTTTTT. Its translation: CASSFYDGELFF.

The V call is TRBV27, the J call TRBJ2-5; 13 positions agree with TRBD2. This CDR3 contains 16 residues. V was clipped by 0 bases and J by 3 bases; unmatched bases: 1. Germline CDR1 is MNHEY and CDR2 is SMNVEV (reference sequence). The CDR3 loop is CASSLSTSGGEETQYF. For the CDR3, the DNA is TGTGCCAGCAGTTTATCAACTAGCGGGGGGGAAGAGACCCAGTACTTC.

The chain combines TRBV5-3 with TRBJ1-4; D gene unclear. TRBV5-3 carries the ORF label, with uncertain function. This CDR3 comprises 14 residues. V lost 2 bases, J lost 8 bases, and 13 bases lay in between. The CDR3 DNA reads TGTGCCAGAAGCTTACTCGAATCGGAGGAAAAACTGTTTTTT. Its translation is CARSLLESEEKLFF.

J is TRBJ2-3 and V is TRBV28; 8 nucleotides match TRBD2. Germline V gene lookup returns CDR1 MDHEN and CDR2 SYDVKM. This CDR3 is 15 amino acids long. Trimming removed 5 bases from V and 3 bases from J; junction bases left unmatched: 7. This CDR3 reads CASSAAGGETDTQYF. The CDR3 DNA reads as TGTGCCAGCAGTGCGGCGGGGGGCGAGACAGATACGCAGTATTTT.

There are a few counts of this clone. The chain joins TRBV7-8 to TRBJ2-4; D not certain. Germline CDR1 and CDR2: SGHVS and FQNEAQ. V lost 8 bases, J lost 7 bases, and 21 bases lay in between. The CDR3 consists of 15 residues. CDR3 coding DNA: TGTGCCAGCGCCCGGCACAACGGGCCTTCGAACATTCAGTACTTC. It translates to CASARHNGPSNIQYF. The full variable domain, completed using reference TRBV7-8 and TRBJ2-4, is GAGVSQSPRYKVAKRGQDVALRCDPISGHVSLFWYQQALGQGPEFLTYFQNEAQLDKSGLPSDRFFAERPEGSVSTLKIQRTQQEDSAVYLCASARHNGPSNIQYFGAGTRLSVL.